These 20 T cell receptor beta chains originate from one sample sequenced in a study of blood T cell repertoires in COVID-19. The assay was immunoSEQ multiplex PCR, and TCRdb's table has in-frame clones only and misses some. Altogether 300,000 to 400,000 clones are present, approximately 86% being singletons, with the ten largest covering around 7.4%. The sample was peripheral blood. The origin of the receptors is a woman aged 55-70 years with COVID-19, enrolled during active disease.

The chain employs TRBV5-4 and TRBJ2-5; 7 bases line up with TRBD1. CDR1 is SGHNT, CDR2 YYREEE, per germline (reference sequence). This CDR3 spans 15 amino acids. Losses at the gene ends were 3 bases for V and 11 bases for J; bases not matched to a gene: 16. The CDR3 region is CASSWASGQRQAQYF. Written as DNA, the CDR3 is TGTGCCAGCAGCTGGGCCTCGGGACAGCGTCAGGCTCAGTACTTC.

CDR3 loop: CASSPNLGGSTEAFF. In DNA form, the CDR3 reads TGTGCCAGCAGCCCAAATCTCGGGGGTAGCACTGAAGCTTTCTTT. This chain joins TRBV9 and TRBJ1-1; tentative D call: TRBD1 (5 bases). Looked up from germline, CDR1 is SGDLS and CDR2 is YYNGEE. This CDR3 contains 15 residues. V dropped 4 bases and J dropped 4 bases, with 17 bases sitting between them. The whole variable domain, filled in from reference TRBV9 and TRBJ1-1, reads DSGVTQTPKHLITATGQRVTLRCSPRSGDLSVYWYQQSLDQGLQFLIQYYNGEERAKGNILERFSAQQFPDLHSELNLSSLELGDSALYFCASSPNLGGSTEAFFGQGTRLTVV.

V and J are TRBV5-1 and TRBJ1-2; 7 positions agree with TRBD1. The CDR3 runs to 13 residues. V dropped 0 bases and J dropped 7; count of bases not matched to a gene: 3. CDR1 and CDR2 (germline): SGHRS, YFSETQ. CDR3 in amino acids: CASSLGQGTGYTF. The DNA of the CDR3 is TGCGCCAGCAGCTTGGGACAGGGTACTGGCTACACCTTC.

The V call is TRBV30, the J call TRBJ1-6, with D unclear. Per germline, CDR1 GTSNPN and CDR2 SVGIG (reference sequence). The V end was cut by 4 bases, the J end by 8 bases, with 15 bases between. This CDR3 has 14 amino acids. The CDR3: CAWTVRGDDSPLHF. Written as DNA, the CDR3 is TGTGCCTGGACCGTACGGGGTGATGATTCACCCCTCCACTTT. The entire variable domain, with the rest obtained from reference TRBV30 and TRBJ1-6, is as follows: SQTIHQWPATLVQPVGSPLSLECTVEGTSNPNLYWYRQAAGRGLQLLFYSVGIGQISSEVPQNLSASRPQDRQFILSSKKLLLSDSGFYLCAWTVRGDDSPLHFGNGTRLTVT.

The chain combines TRBV5-1 with TRBJ1-1; 8 positions agree with TRBD1. Germline CDR1 reads SGHRS; CDR2 reads YFSETQ. CDR3 length: 14 amino acids. The V gene end was trimmed by 4 bases and the J gene end by 6 bases; junction bases not matched to a gene: 8. CDR3 sequence reads: CASSAGQGFPEAFF. The CDR3 DNA is TGCGCCAGCAGCGCCGGACAGGGTTTTCCTGAAGCTTTCTTT.

This clone came up many times. The rearrangement links TRBV6-1 to TRBJ1-5; D is unclear. V was cut by 2 bases and J by 5 bases, with 10 bases left in between. The CDR3 covers 14 residues. CDR1 and CDR2 from the germline V gene are MNHNS and SASEGT. The CDR3 is CASSERGTDQPQHF. The CDR3 bases are TGTGCCAGCAGTGAACGGGGAACGGATCAGCCCCAGCATTTT.

This clone was recorded only once. This chain uses TRBV7-9 with TRBJ1-1; tentative D call: TRBD1 (5 bases). The germline V gene encodes CDR1 SEHNR and CDR2 FQNEAQ (reference sequence). V was pared by 4 bases and J by 0 bases, with 12 bases between. The CDR3 is 15 amino acids. The CDR3 loop is CASSSGQGMNTEAFF. CDR3 sequence (DNA): TGTGCCAGCAGCTCCGGCCAGGGCATGAACACTGAAGCTTTCTTT.

The gene calls are TRBV6-5 and TRBJ1-2; a weak D match, TRBD1 (5 bases). Germline loops: CDR1 MNHEY, CDR2 SVGAGI. The CDR3 covers 14 residues. V was clipped by 0 bases and J by 2 bases, with 7 bases between them. This CDR3 is CASSYSTENYGYTF. The CDR3 nucleotides read TGTGCCAGCAGTTACTCGACAGAGAACTATGGCTACACCTTC.

The V call is TRBV9, the J call TRBJ2-5; 8 nucleotides match TRBD1. The CDR3 is made up of 15 amino acids. With V trimmed by 3 bases and J by 0 bases, 4 bases remained unmatched. The germline V gene encodes CDR1 SGDLS and CDR2 YYNGEE. This chain's CDR3 is CASSEGTGYQETQYF. For the CDR3, the DNA is TGTGCCAGCAGCGAGGGGACAGGTTACCAAGAGACCCAGTACTTC.

The chain links TRBV30 to TRBJ1-1, with TRBD1 matching over 7 bases. J gave up 1 base and V 4 bases, and 15 bases lay outside the gene matches. This CDR3 region has 17 residues. Looked up from germline, CDR1 is GTSNPN and CDR2 is SVGIG (reference sequence). The CDR3 reads CAWIPFRGTWGNTEAFF. The CDR3 region has the DNA TGTGCCTGGATTCCCTTCAGGGGGACTTGGGGGAACACTGAAGCTTTCTTT.

The rearrangement uses TRBV10-2 and TRBJ2-1, with 10 bases fitting TRBD1. This CDR3 has 14 amino acids. The J segment lost 5 bases and the V segment lost 8 bases, leaving 6 bases of the junction unmatched. The V gene's germline CDR1 is WSHSY and CDR2 SAAADI. The CDR3 sequence is CASQSGTGDNEQFF. CDR3 DNA: TGCGCCAGCCAGTCCGGGACAGGGGACAATGAGCAGTTCTTC.

This chain joins TRBV12-3 or TRBV12-4 and TRBJ1-2; unclear D gene. Trimming shortened V by 7 bases and J by 8 bases, and 17 bases separated the two germline ends. CDR3 length: 13 amino acids. CDR3 region: CASTEGLARGYTF. The CDR3 nucleotides read TGTGCCAGCACGGAGGGCCTGGCGCGGGGCTACACCTTC.

This clone was counted a single time. V gene TRBV24-1 combines with J gene TRBJ1-5; 8 bases agree with TRBD1. The CDR3 contains 13 residues. The V gene's germline CDR1 is KGHDR and CDR2 SFDVKD. The V gene end was trimmed by 9 bases and the J gene end by 4 bases; junction bases not matched to a gene: 4. The CDR3 nucleotides read TGTGCCACCCAACAGGGGGGAAATCAGCCCCAGCATTTT. This translates into CATQQGGNQPQHF.

This clone turned up a few times. The rearrangement joins TRBV2 to TRBJ2-1, with D perhaps matching TRBD1 (5 bases). The CDR3 has 14 residues. V lost 4 bases and J lost 2, with 9 bases in between. CDR1 is SNHLY, CDR2 FYNNEI, per germline. The CDR3 protein is CASSGTPTYNEQFF. The CDR3 DNA follows: TGTGCCAGCAGTGGGACACCTACCTACAATGAGCAGTTCTTC.

The rearrangement joins TRBV6-2 or TRBV6-3 to TRBJ2-2; 10 nucleotides align to TRBD2. J lost 0 bases, V lost 6 bases, and 10 bases had no gene match. There are 18 residues in the CDR3. Germline V gene lookup returns CDR1 MNHEY and CDR2 SVGEGT. CDR3 DNA: TGTGCCAGCAGCTCGCCTCTAGCGGGGGCTTCGAACACCGGGGAGCTGTTTTTT. Residues: CASSSPLAGASNTGELFF.

The rearrangement joins TRBV10-1 to TRBJ2-7; D is unclear. The CDR3 runs 14 residues. Germline-derived CDR1 and CDR2 are WNHNN and SYGVQD (reference sequence). V dropped 4 bases and J dropped 3 bases, with 13 bases sitting between them. The CDR3 coding sequence is TGCGCCAGCAGTGGGTTTTACTCCTACTACGAGCAGTACTTC. Translating gives CASSGFYSYYEQYF.

The chain has TRBV11-3 and TRBJ2-2, with TRBD2 matching 7 bases. CDR3 length: 14 residues. The V gene end was trimmed by 5 bases and the J gene end by 4 bases; junction bases not matched to a gene: 4. Germline CDR1 reads SGHNT; CDR2 reads YENEEA. CDR3 nucleotide sequence: TGTGCCAGCAGCCCAGGCGGGGGCACCGGGGAGCTGTTTTTT. Amino acids: CASSPGGGTGELFF.

This clone was counted between two and nine times. The chain links TRBV9 to TRBJ2-7, with D possibly being TRBD2 (7 bases). This CDR3 contains 14 residues. V shed 1 base and J shed 6 bases, with 14 bases lying between them. Germline values: CDR1 SGDLS, CDR2 YYNGEE. CDR3 region: CASSVRSAGAEQYF. CDR3 DNA sequence: TGTGCCAGCAGCGTAAGGTCTGCGGGGGCCGAGCAGTACTTC.

This clone was seen only once. V and J are TRBV2 and TRBJ2-2; D may be TRBD1 (6 bases). This CDR3 spans 15 amino acids. Germline values: CDR1 SNHLY, CDR2 FYNNEI. Trimming cost V 5 bases and J 0 bases, with 10 bases left between them. Here the CDR3 DNA reads TGTGCCAGCAGTTCGACAGGTTCGAACACCGGGGAGCTGTTTTTT. Its translation is CASSSTGSNTGELFF.

This sequence joins TRBV6-5 and TRBJ2-2; D remains unclear. The V gene's germline CDR1 is MNHEY and CDR2 SVGAGI. This CDR3 spans 15 amino acids. Deletions cut 8 bases from V and 4 bases from J, with 17 bases between. This CDR3 is CASQPESPSTGELFF. The CDR3 region has the DNA TGTGCCAGCCAACCCGAGTCGCCTTCCACCGGGGAGCTGTTTTTT.